This TCR beta chain was sequenced for a study of OX40 agonist ivuxolimab in advanced cancers. Concerning this clone: Its antigen is undetermined.

Baseline, cycle 4 day 1, and cycle 7 day 1 were the blood sampling points. After removal of 8 bases from V and 1 base from J, the junction contained 16 bases not matched to a gene. CDR1 is MDHEN, CDR2 SYDVKM, per germline. The CDR3 runs 18 residues. Study-level findings and limits: Mean expanded clone counts were higher in CD8+ than CD4+ T cells. Among expanded peripheral T cells, antigen specificity went undetermined.

The protocol was immunoSEQ multiplex PCR, while the TCRdb copy is restricted to in-frame clones and leaves out a portion. Of tens of thousands of clones in the sample, about 91% are singletons; the top ten hold just under 5%. The sample consisted of CD4+ or CD8+ T cells sorted from blood, taken in a trial of the OX40 agonist ivuxolimab. This chain links TRBV28 with TRBJ2-1, with TRBD1 identical over 8 bases. The receptor's source is an adult with an advanced solid tumor such as melanoma, head and neck, liver or kidney cancer. CDR3 nucleotide sequence: TGTGCCAGCCCTCCGGGACAGGCGACTACGACTTCCTACAATGAGCAGTTCTTC. Amino acid sequence: CASPPGQATTTSYNEQFF.